This T cell receptor (beta chain) was retrieved from a study of cytomegalovirus exposure and HLA in healthy donors. Study-level findings and limits: Another analysis was done later, and it associated more than 15,000 TCR beta sequences with HLA alleles at 0.05 false discovery rate. Reports described diagnosis of cytomegalovirus status by the classifier as highly specific and sensitive. Most sequenced TCRs were rare (though some public TCRs occurred in many donors).

A remark on this clone: Its target is not known. The CDR3 end shows no conserved phenylalanine or tryptophan, and so a read error is likely.

The PCR had 60 Vbeta and 13 Jbeta primers. Original data processing: Among the unique TCR beta chains that a later analysis counted, about 84 million in all, around 11 million were shared. Clones were sequenced by immunoSEQ multiplex PCR, and TCRdb holds only the in-frame ones, with some missing. The DNA gave D and trimming, while V, J and clone size come from that table. The sample holds about 160,000 clones; about three quarters are singletons and the top ten take around 0.96%. The CDR3 length is 13 residues. The V gene's germline CDR1 is SGHDT and CDR2 YYEEEE. Trimming took 0 bases from V and 6 from J, leaving 6 bases between them.

What was sequenced was PBMCs. This receptor was taken from a woman in her forties or fifties in good health and CMV-seropositive. The chain combines TRBV5-6 with TRBJ2-2, with D hard to call. This CDR3 is CASSLVASGELFV. The CDR3 DNA is TGTGCCAGCAGCTTGGTGGCTTCCGGGGAGCTGTTTGTT.